This TCR beta chain was captured in a study of blood T cells in healthy people across ages. The donors, all healthy, were Caucasians living in Russia, aged about 6 to 95. This clonotype was detected only once. Its antigen remains unknown. Overall study results and limits: It was found that TCR beta diversity correlated strongly with the percentage of naive T cells.

For the second PCR, which ran for 7 to 11 cycles, a sample-barcoded 5' primer and a J-beta primer mix were used. Every cDNA was tagged by a template-switch adaptor with 12 random nucleotides. A single record per CDR3 protein comes from TCRdb applying MiXCR to the 5' RACE reads. The data contain about 780,000 distinct CDR3 sequences, approximately 24% of them singletons. Germline CDR1 reads LNHNV; CDR2 reads YYDKDF (reference sequence). The CDR3 is 15 residues long. Trimming removed 3 bases from V and 11 bases from J; junction bases left unmatched: 8. These data were likewise used in another study, on T cells of mothers and their children. As that report states: Relative to unrelated pairs, biologically related mother-child dyads exhibited marginally greater, non-significant overlap.

Sequencing was carried out using blood. The chain uses TRBV15 and TRBJ2-5, with 14 positions matching TRBD2. This TCR came from a boy between 10 and 17 years old in good health. CDR3 protein: CATSRSGLAGVEQYF. The CDR3 DNA is TGTGCCACCAGCAGGTCGGGACTAGCGGGGGTGGAGCAGTACTTC.